Listed here is a single TCR beta chain. The data are from a study of control samples from healthy donors and cancer patients. J lost 4 bases, V lost 6 bases, and 10 bases had no gene match. This CDR3 has 15 residues. Per germline, CDR1 MNHEY and CDR2 SMNVEV (reference sequence). The method was immunoSEQ multiplex PCR; TCRdb's version includes in-frame clones alone and lacks a portion of them. The sample consists of approximately 150,000 clones, approximately 96% of them appearing once. Source material: blood. The chain joins TRBV27 to TRBJ1-1; 8 bases agree with TRBD1. This receptor was taken from a woman in her thirties in good health. The CDR3 nucleotides read TGTGCCAGCAGGACAGGGGTAGGGCGGAGCACTGAAGCTTTCTTT. Translation: CASRTGVGRSTEAFF.